Below are 29 T cell receptor beta chains sequenced from a single sample in a study of Graves' ophthalmopathy and Graves' hyperthyroidism. RNA transcripts served as template for amplifying TCR beta CDR3 sequences. An opening RT-PCR round employed HTBI primers and preceded a second-round multiplex PCR. TCRdb independently ran MiXCR on the multiplex PCR reads; one entry per CDR3 protein. Among approximately 1.2 million distinct CDR3 sequences listed, roughly 35% were seen once. Sequencing used peripheral blood or thyroid tissue (not recorded which). Receptors originate from an adult man with Graves' hyperthyroidism.

The chain carries TRBV7-9 and TRBJ2-7; weak D call: TRBD2 (5 bases). Trimming cost V 5 bases and J 4 bases, with 18 bases left between them. CDR3 length: 15 amino acids. Germline V lookup: CDR1 SEHNR, CDR2 FQNEAQ (reference sequence). Here the CDR3 DNA reads TGTGCCAGCAGCGCGGGCCCGGGGTCGTTTTACGAGCAGTACTTC. Amino acids: CASSAGPGSFYEQYF.

This clonotype was recorded at least ten times. The chain combines TRBV4-3 with TRBJ1-2, with 7 bases identical to TRBD1. Looked up from germline, CDR1 is LGHNA and CDR2 is YSLEER. Trimming cost V 0 bases and J 6 bases; bases outside gene matches: 7. The CDR3 length is 15 residues. The CDR3 DNA reads TGCGCCAGCAGCCAAGATTTAAGCAGGGGGGATGGCTACACCTTC. This encodes CASSQDLSRGDGYTF.

This clonotype appeared a few times. This chain's CDR3 is CASSGTGVGQPQHF. In DNA, the CDR3 is TGTGCCAGCAGTGGGACAGGGGTCGGTCAGCCCCAGCATTTT. The chain uses TRBV12-3 or TRBV12-4 and TRBJ1-5; 10 nucleotides match TRBD1. This CDR3 has 14 amino acids. Losses at the gene ends were 5 bases for V and 6 bases for J; bases not matched to a gene: 4.

The table lists this clonotype with many counts. The chain has TRBV5-1 and TRBJ1-4, with a weak D call TRBD1 (5 bases). The CDR3 totals 18 residues. Between the trimmed V and J ends, which lost 0 bases and 2 bases, there was a span of 17 bases. Germline CDR1 reads SGHRS; CDR2 reads YFSETQ. The CDR3 reads CASSLDPAGTSTNEKLFF. In DNA, the CDR3 is TGCGCCAGCAGCTTGGATCCGGCAGGGACTTCGACTAATGAAAAACTGTTTTTT.

The sample holds a few counts of this clonotype. It may be a read error: a sequence one base away is much more abundant. V is TRBV2 and J is TRBJ2-5; no firm D call. V was pared by 10 bases and J by 6 bases, with 9 bases between. CDR1 and CDR2 from the germline V gene are SNHLY and FYNNEI. CDR3 length equals 10 residues. This chain's CDR3 is CAIQGQTQYF. Here the CDR3 DNA reads TGTGCCATCCAAGGGCAGACCCAGTACTTC.

Points on this clonotype: This may be a read error, as it is one base from a much larger clone. The rearrangement links TRBV5-6 to TRBJ2-7; 8 nucleotides line up with TRBD1. CDR1 is SGHDT, CDR2 YYEEEE, per germline. There are 14 residues in the CDR3. CDR3 protein: CAGSLTGVYDEQYF. The CDR3 DNA sequence: TGTGCCGGCAGCCTGACAGGGGTGTACGACGAGCAGTACTTC.

With regard to this clonotype: A much larger clone differs by one base, so this may be a read error. This sequence joins TRBV6-4 and TRBJ1-6, with TRBD1 matching over 7 bases. The CDR3 has 15 residues. The germline V gene encodes CDR1 MRHNA and CDR2 SNTAGT. Here the CDR3 reads CAIGRDSHYSSPLHF. The CDR3 DNA reads as TGTGCCATCGGGAGGGACAGTCACTATAGTTCACCCCTCCACTTT.

This clonotype was recorded at least ten times. V usage is TRBV7-8 and J usage is TRBJ2-5, with 7 bases that match TRBD2. Trimming at V came to 5 bases and at J to 5 bases, leaving 11 bases not matched to a gene. The CDR3 contains 15 residues. Per the germline V gene, CDR1 is SGHVS and CDR2 is FQNEAQ. DNA for the CDR3: TGTGCCAGCAGCACCCTAGCGGTTTCGTTCGAGACCCAGTACTTC. This encodes CASSTLAVSFETQYF.

This clonotype was seen repeatedly, ten times or more. The chain links TRBV29-1 to TRBJ2-5; D is uncertain. V lost 7 bases and J 1 base, leaving 10 bases between the germline ends. CDR3 length: 12 residues. Germline V lookup: CDR1 SQVTM, CDR2 ANQGSEA. The CDR3 bases are TGCAGCGCCCCCTCGGTCCAAGAGACCCAGTACTTC. This codes for CSAPSVQETQYF. Full variable domain (remainder filled in from reference TRBV29-1 and TRBJ2-5): SAVISQKPSRDICQRGTSLTIQCQVDSQVTMMFWYRQQPGQSLTLIATANQGSEATYESGFVIDKFPISRPNLTFSTLTVSNMSPEDSSIYLCSAPSVQETQYFGPGTRLLVL.

A word on this clonotype: Germline and junction disagree at one end, which may indicate a read error. This chain connects TRBV7-9 to TRBJ2-5; D is ambiguous. Germline CDR1 SEHNR, CDR2 FQNEAQ (reference sequence). CDR3 length equals 12 residues. The chain's CDR3 is CAGSLVPETQYF. In DNA form, the CDR3 reads TGTGCCGGCAGCTTAGTACCGGAGACCCAGTACTTC.

Here the CDR3 reads CSARGTGDFQPQHF. In DNA form, the CDR3 reads TGCAGTGCTAGGGGGACAGGGGATTTTCAGCCCCAGCATTTT. The chain has TRBV20-1 and TRBJ1-5, with 10 bases matching TRBD1. With 3 bases clipped from V and 6 bases from J, the junction kept 5 bases outside the gene matches. Germline V gene data show CDR1 as DFQATT and CDR2 as SNEGSKA (reference sequence). This CDR3 is 14 amino acids long.

There are many counts of this clonotype. The chain combines TRBV25-1 with TRBJ2-7; unclear D gene. The V and J ends lost 7 bases and 2 bases respectively, with 9 bases between them. Germline CDR1 is MGHDK and CDR2 is SYGVNS. There are 12 residues in the CDR3. In DNA form, the CDR3 reads TGTGCCAGCAAAGAGCAGACCTACGAGCAGTACTTC. Protein product: CASKEQTYEQYF.

The chain recombines TRBV6-5 with TRBJ2-7; 7 nucleotides match TRBD1. Per the germline V gene, CDR1 is MNHEY and CDR2 is SVGAGI. The CDR3 consists of 15 residues. V was clipped by 6 bases and J by 5 bases; unmatched bases: 13. The CDR3 region has the DNA TGTGCCAGCAGACCCGACAGGGTATTTTCCCACGAGCAGTACTTC. It encodes CASRPDRVFSHEQYF.

This clonotype was seen repeatedly, ten times or more. The gene calls are TRBV5-1 and TRBJ2-2, with 7 bases aligning to TRBD1. The CDR3 is made up of 16 amino acids. The ends lost 5 bases at V and 7 bases at J; junction bases unmatched: 14. In germline, CDR1 is SGHRS, CDR2 YFSETQ. In DNA, the CDR3 is TGCGCCAGCAGATCTGACAGGGCTGGTATTATCGGGGAGCTGTTTTTT. This encodes CASRSDRAGIIGELFF.

This clonotype came up many times. The rearrangement joins TRBV19 to TRBJ2-7; 8 bases are shared with TRBD1. The CDR3 loop spans 15 amino acids. The V gene end was trimmed by 5 bases and the J gene end by 6 bases; junction bases not matched to a gene: 12. Germline CDR1 is LNHDA and CDR2 is SQIVND (reference sequence). CDR3 amino acids: CASSVTAGTGSEQYF. The CDR3 DNA follows: TGTGCCAGTAGTGTCACCGCCGGGACAGGCTCCGAGCAGTACTTC. The whole variable domain, filled in from reference TRBV19 and TRBJ2-7, reads DGGITQSPKYLFRKEGQNVTLSCEQNLNHDAMYWYRQDPGQGLRLIYYSQIVNDFQKGDIAEGYSVSREKKESFPLTVTSAQKNPTAFYLCASSVTAGTGSEQYFGPGTRLTVT.

V and J are TRBV7-9 and TRBJ2-2; D gene unclear. Trimming pared 1 base from V and 6 bases from J, leaving 12 bases between. CDR1 is SEHNR, CDR2 FQNEAQ, per germline (reference sequence). The CDR3 sequence is 15 residues long. This chain's CDR3 is CASSLVRIGAGELFF. The CDR3 DNA reads TGTGCCAGCAGCTTAGTCCGGATTGGGGCCGGGGAGCTGTTTTTT.

CDR3: CASSSLHGDGNSPLHF. As DNA, the CDR3 is TGTGCCAGCAGCTCCCTACACGGGGACGGAAATTCACCCCTCCACTTT. The rearrangement uses TRBV7-2 and TRBJ1-6; D possibly corresponds to TRBD1 (5 bases). CDR1 SGHTA and CDR2 FQGNSA come from the germline V gene. The CDR3 loop spans 16 amino acids. Trimming left V 4 bases short and J 7 bases short, with 17 bases between.

The chain carries TRBV29-1 and TRBJ2-7; the D gene is possibly TRBD1 (6 bases). Germline CDR1 reads SQVTM; CDR2 reads ANQGSEA. This CDR3 has 16 amino acids. With 3 bases removed from V and 1 base from J, the gap between germline ends came to 19 bases. The CDR3 reads CSVDFRGQLSSYEQYF. The CDR3 DNA is TGCAGCGTTGATTTTCGTGGACAGCTTTCGTCCTACGAGCAGTACTTC.

The chain couples TRBV7-8 to TRBJ1-5; D not resolved. This CDR3 is built from 8 residues. V dropped 3 bases and J dropped 12 bases, with 0 bases sitting between them. Germline loops: CDR1 SGHVS, CDR2 FQNEAQ. CDR3 DNA: TGTGCCAGCAGCTTCCAGCATTTT. Translation gives CASSFQHF. The variable domain in full, with the rest retrieved from reference TRBV7-8 and TRBJ1-5, is GAGVSQSPRYKVAKRGQDVALRCDPISGHVSLFWYQQALGQGPEFLTYFQNEAQLDKSGLPSDRFFAERPEGSVSTLKIQRTQQEDSAVYLCASSFQHFGDGTRLSIL.

Notes on this clonotype: The germline gene is not matched at one end of the junction; a read error may be the cause. The chain recombines TRBV2 with TRBJ1-5, with D perhaps TRBD1 (5 bases). The germline CDR1 and CDR2 sequences are SNHLY and FYNNEI. The CDR3 extends over 14 amino acids. CDR3 sequence: CAISVGQGSQPQHF. Written as DNA, the CDR3 is TGTGCCATCAGTGTCGGGCAGGGTAGTCAGCCCCAGCATTTT.

This clonotype was observed at least ten times. This chain's CDR3 is CASSPQQGISGNTIYF. CDR3 in DNA: TGTGCCAGCAGCCCACAACAGGGAATCTCTGGAAACACCATATATTTT. This chain connects TRBV14 to TRBJ1-3, with D perhaps matching TRBD1 (6 bases). CDR3 length: 16 amino acids. Per germline, CDR1 SGHDN and CDR2 FVKESK. V was clipped by 4 bases and J by 0 bases, with 13 bases between them.

This clonotype was counted at least ten times. This chain connects TRBV29-1 to TRBJ1-3; D is uncertain. Germline assignment: CDR1 SQVTM and CDR2 ANQGSEA. The CDR3 spans 15 residues. The V end lost 6 bases, the J end lost 0 bases, and 15 bases lay between the germline ends. The DNA for the CDR3 is TGCAGCGTACAAAGAGGTCAGTCCTCTGGAAACACCATATATTTT. It codes for CSVQRGQSSGNTIYF.

Ten or more counts support this clonotype. The gene calls are TRBV12-3 or TRBV12-4 and TRBJ2-2; 8 nucleotides agree with TRBD2. The CDR3 contains 14 residues. Trimming cost V 5 bases and J 7 bases; bases outside gene matches: 6. As DNA, the CDR3 is TGTGCCAGCAGTCGGAGCGGGAGTAACGGGGAGCTGTTTTTT. This encodes CASSRSGSNGELFF.

This clonotype has at least ten counts. The rearrangement uses TRBV7-9 and TRBJ2-7, with D maybe TRBD1 (6 bases). Trimming shortened V by 5 bases and J by 7 bases, and 18 bases separated the two germline ends. Germline V gives CDR1 SEHNR, CDR2 FQNEAQ (reference sequence). The CDR3 spans 14 residues. Here the CDR3 reads CASSGPNRAGEQYF. The CDR3, as DNA: TGTGCCAGCAGCGGACCAAACAGGGCTGGGGAGCAGTACTTC.

This clonotype has a count of ten or more. This chain connects TRBV7-3 to TRBJ2-2, with a possible D match to TRBD2 (7 bases). V was pared by 5 bases and J by 2 bases, with 21 bases between. The CDR3 is made up of 18 amino acids. Looked up from germline, CDR1 is SGHTA and CDR2 is FQGTGA. CDR3 protein: CASSHTGLQGLNTGELFF. The DNA of the CDR3 is TGTGCCAGCAGCCACACTGGTTTACAGGGACTAAACACCGGGGAGCTGTTTTTT.

J is TRBJ2-2 and V is TRBV19; D perhaps matches TRBD1 (6 bases). V lost 8 bases, J lost 3 bases, and 13 bases lay in between. From germline, CDR1 is LNHDA and CDR2 SQIVND (reference sequence). The CDR3 consists of 14 residues. CDR3 residues: CASRWGPDTGELFF. CDR3 nucleotide sequence: TGTGCCAGTCGGTGGGGGCCGGACACCGGGGAGCTGTTTTTT.

This chain joins TRBV9 and TRBJ1-2, with D perhaps TRBD1 (6 bases). Germline V gene sequence: CDR1 SGDLS, CDR2 YYNGEE. The CDR3 runs to 14 residues. The V and J ends lost 4 bases and 2 bases respectively, with 12 bases between them. CDR3 nucleotide sequence: TGTGCCAGCAGCATTCGGACAGACAACTATGGCTACACCTTC. Translating gives CASSIRTDNYGYTF. The full variable domain, its missing parts supplied by reference TRBV9 and TRBJ1-2, is DSGVTQTPKHLITATGQRVTLRCSPRSGDLSVYWYQQSLDQGLQFLIQYYNGEERAKGNILERFSAQQFPDLHSELNLSSLELGDSALYFCASSIRTDNYGYTFGSGTRLTVV.

This chain connects TRBV24-1 to TRBJ1-1; TRBD1 is a possible D gene (5 bases). The CDR3 is made up of 14 amino acids. Germline-derived CDR1 and CDR2 are KGHDR and SFDVKD. Between the trimmed V and J ends, which lost 3 bases and 1 base, there was a span of 8 bases. CDR3 in DNA: TGTGCCACCAGTGATGGACAAGCGAACACTGAAGCTTTCTTT. Its protein is CATSDGQANTEAFF.

V usage is TRBV2 and J usage is TRBJ2-5; D may be TRBD1 (6 bases). Deletions cut 5 bases from V and 4 bases from J, with 11 bases between. CDR3 length: 13 amino acids. The germline V gene encodes CDR1 SNHLY and CDR2 FYNNEI. The CDR3, as DNA: TGTGCCAGCAGTACGGACAGACCAGAGACCCAGTACTTC. Translation: CASSTDRPETQYF.